The 19 T cell receptor beta chains given below trace back to one sample, sequenced in a study of T cells in Graves' hyperthyroidism and ophthalmopathy. Amplified regions were TCR beta CDR3 sequences from RNA transcripts. Researchers ran a first-round RT-PCR on the TCR CDR3 using the HTBI primer set. TCRdb recomputed calls from the multiplex PCR reads with MiXCR, one row per CDR3 protein. The repertoire holds more than 450,000 distinct CDR3 sequences, with roughly 15% as singletons. The sequencing sample was made of blood. All receptors come from a middle-aged woman with Graves' hyperthyroidism.

This rearrangement joins TRBV25-1 to TRBJ2-3; 8 positions match TRBD2. The V and J ends lost 7 bases and 5 bases, in that order; junction bases with no gene match: 5. The germline V gene encodes CDR1 MGHDK and CDR2 SYGVNS. The CDR3 spans 13 residues. The CDR3 region is CASMGTRIDTQYF. As DNA, the CDR3 is TGTGCCAGCATGGGGACTAGGATAGATACGCAGTATTTT.

This clonotype was counted a few times. V is TRBV10-3 and J is TRBJ2-1, with 7 bases matching TRBD1. V trimming: 11 bases; J trimming: 5 bases; junction bases outside the gene matches: 9. The germline V gene encodes CDR1 ENHRY and CDR2 SYGVKD. The CDR3 has 13 residues. The CDR3 here is CAVGQERDNEQFF. Here the CDR3 DNA reads TGTGCCGTTGGACAGGAGAGGGACAATGAGCAGTTCTTC.

The chain has TRBV5-1 and TRBJ2-3; possibly TRBD2 for D (6 bases). The CDR3 spans 14 residues. V was clipped by 1 base and J by 2 bases, with 8 bases between them. CDR1 and CDR2 (germline): SGHRS, YFSETQ. In DNA form, the CDR3 reads TGCGCCAGCAGCTTGACTAGCAACACAGATACGCAGTATTTT. Its protein product is CASSLTSNTDTQYF.

This clonotype was picked up many times. The chain carries TRBV28 and TRBJ2-7; 15 nucleotides match TRBD2. The V gene end was trimmed by 5 bases and the J gene end by 2 bases; junction bases not matched to a gene: 4. The CDR3 loop spans 16 amino acids. Looked up from germline, CDR1 is MDHEN and CDR2 is SYDVKM. Written as DNA, the CDR3 is TGTGCCAGCAGTCCATGGACTAGCGGGAGGGCCTACGAGCAGTACTTC. It translates to CASSPWTSGRAYEQYF.

This clonotype has at least ten counts. This sequence joins TRBV24-1 and TRBJ2-1; no firm D call. Germline V CDR1 and CDR2: KGHDR, SFDVKD. The CDR3 is 15 amino acids. Deletions cut 0 bases from V and 7 bases from J, with 12 bases between. The CDR3 DNA follows: TGTGCCACCAGTGATTTGAACTTTGGGGAAAATGAGCAGTTCTTC. The encoded protein is CATSDLNFGENEQFF.

The chain carries TRBV7-2 and TRBJ2-5; unclear D gene. The CDR3 spans 14 residues. Germline CDR1 and CDR2: SGHTA and FQGNSA. Trimming shortened V by 2 bases and J by 11 bases, and 18 bases separated the two germline ends. The CDR3 nucleotides read TGTGCCAGCAGCTTATGGTCGCTTCGGAGCGTTCAGTACTTC. This sequence encodes CASSLWSLRSVQYF.

This clonotype was seen many times. This rearrangement joins TRBV28 to TRBJ1-1; D is perhaps TRBD1 (5 bases). The CDR3 contains 16 residues. CDR1 is MDHEN and CDR2 is SYDVKM in the germline V gene. V was shortened by 6 bases and J by 4 bases, with 21 bases between the two germline ends. In DNA, the CDR3 is TGTGCCAGCAGGGTAGGGAACGGGGCAACGAGCACTGAAGCTTTCTTT. Translating it yields CASRVGNGATSTEAFF.

Ten or more counts support this clonotype. The CDR3 sequence is CASSQQQGEADTQYF. CDR3 sequence (DNA): TGCGCCAGCAGCCAGCAACAGGGAGAGGCAGATACGCAGTATTTT. V gene TRBV4-1 combines with J gene TRBJ2-3; possibly TRBD1 for D (6 bases). V was shortened by 3 bases and J by 4 bases, with 14 bases between the two germline ends. The CDR3 runs 15 residues. From germline, CDR1 is MGHRA and CDR2 YSYEKL.

The table lists this clonotype with many counts. The chain couples TRBV5-1 to TRBJ2-1; a possible D gene is TRBD2 (6 bases). The CDR3 sequence is 13 residues long. Germline V gene lookup returns CDR1 SGHRS and CDR2 YFSETQ. V lost 0 bases to trimming and J lost 6 bases, with 7 bases between them. The CDR3 coding sequence is TGCGCCAGCAGCTTGGAGACTAGCAATGAGCAGTTCTTC. Amino acids: CASSLETSNEQFF.

The rearrangement links TRBV6-1 to TRBJ2-1; 7 nucleotides line up with TRBD2. Trimming at V came to 6 bases and at J to 6 bases, leaving 8 bases not matched to a gene. This CDR3 contains 14 residues. Germline CDR1 reads MNHNS; CDR2 reads SASEGT. The CDR3 DNA follows: TGTGCCAGCAGGCCCGGGACTATCAGCAATGAGCAGTTCTTC. Its translation: CASRPGTISNEQFF.

V gene TRBV6-1 combines with J gene TRBJ1-6; TRBD1 agrees at 7 bases. V lost 0 bases, J lost 6 bases, and 2 bases stayed unmatched. CDR1 and CDR2 (germline): MNHNS, SASEGT. This CDR3 region has 15 residues. The CDR3 DNA reads TGTGCCAGCAGTGAAGCGTCAGGGGGTAATTCACCCCTCCACTTT. Encoded protein: CASSEASGGNSPLHF.

The chain is built from TRBV20-1 and TRBJ2-3; D unresolved. This CDR3 contains 12 residues. Trimming pared 2 bases from V and 3 bases from J, leaving 6 bases between. Germline V gene lookup returns CDR1 DFQATT and CDR2 SNEGSKA (reference sequence). In DNA, the CDR3 is TGCAGTGCTAGAACTTTGACAGATACGCAGTATTTT. Encoded protein: CSARTLTDTQYF.

V gene TRBV28 combines with J gene TRBJ2-5; D might be TRBD1 or TRBD2, each matching 5 bases. CDR3 size: 14 residues. V lost 6 bases, J lost 9 bases, and 20 bases lay in between. Per the germline V gene, CDR1 is MDHEN and CDR2 is SYDVKM. This chain's CDR3 is CASRGLGGGGPQYF. CDR3 bases: TGTGCCAGCAGGGGGCTGGGTGGGGGTGGGCCCCAGTACTTC.

This clonotype was recorded once. The J gene is TRBJ2-7, the V gene TRBV27, with 8 nucleotides matching TRBD1. There are 16 residues in the CDR3. V lost 4 bases and J lost 2; bases outside the gene matches: 10. The V gene's germline CDR1 is MNHEY and CDR2 SMNVEV (reference sequence). The CDR3 protein is CASSSARDRRAYEQYF. The CDR3 DNA sequence: TGTGCCAGCAGTTCCGCACGGGACAGGAGAGCCTACGAGCAGTACTTC.

This clonotype came up many times. The rearrangement uses TRBV3-1 and TRBJ2-1; 8 bases are a match to TRBD2. This CDR3 is 16 amino acids long. The germline gives CDR1 LGHDT, CDR2 YNNKEL (reference sequence). V was pared by 3 bases and J by 6 bases, with 10 bases of the junction left unmatched. The CDR3 protein is CASSQAGAGGRNEQFF. The CDR3 DNA reads TGTGCCAGCAGCCAGGCCGGGGCGGGAGGCCGCAATGAGCAGTTCTTC.

This clonotype was found a few times. This chain links TRBV20-1 with TRBJ1-5; D call uncertain. Trimming cost V 5 bases and J 0 bases, with 17 bases left between them. Germline-derived CDR1 and CDR2 are DFQATT and SNEGSKA (reference sequence). The length of the CDR3 is 16 residues. The CDR3 spells CSAPMFVGNSNQPQHF. In nucleotides, the CDR3 is TGCAGTGCTCCGATGTTTGTAGGAAATAGCAATCAGCCCCAGCATTTT.

This clonotype was picked up many times. The chain recombines TRBV5-1 with TRBJ2-2; 9 bases are a match to TRBD1. With V trimmed by 4 bases and J by 3 bases, 7 bases remained unmatched. The CDR3 length is 16 residues. The germline V gene has CDR1 SGHRS and CDR2 YFSETQ. Written as DNA, the CDR3 is TGCGCCAGCAGCCCGGGACAGGGTGACTACACCGGGGAGCTGTTTTTT. Amino acids: CASSPGQGDYTGELFF. Combining the CDR3 with reference TRBV5-1 and TRBJ2-2 gives the whole variable domain KAGVTQTPRYLIKTRGQQVTLSCSPISGHRSVSWYQQTPGQGLQFLFEYFSETQRNKGNFPGRFSGRQFSNSRSEMNVSTLELGDSALYLCASSPGQGDYTGELFFGEGSRLTVL.

This clonotype was seen many times. The gene calls are TRBV6-2 or TRBV6-3 and TRBJ1-1, with 8 positions matching TRBD1. The V segment lost 2 bases and the J segment 6 bases; nucleotides outside the gene matches: 8. The CDR3 runs to 15 residues. Looked up from germline, CDR1 is MNHEY and CDR2 is SVGEGT. The CDR3 sequence is CASSYGAGGRSEAFF. The CDR3 region has the DNA TGTGCCAGCAGTTACGGGGCAGGGGGCAGATCTGAAGCTTTCTTT.

This clonotype was counted ten times or more. The chain joins TRBV20-1 to TRBJ2-1; 9 nucleotides line up with TRBD2. Per germline, CDR1 DFQATT and CDR2 SNEGSKA (reference sequence). This CDR3 has 15 amino acids. After removal of 3 bases from V and 7 bases from J, the junction contained 10 bases not matched to a gene. CDR3 DNA sequence: TGCAGTGCTAGGGACCTAGCGGGAACTGGAAATGAGCAGTTCTTC. Translating gives CSARDLAGTGNEQFF.